This T cell receptor beta chain was found in a study of T cells in Graves' hyperthyroidism and ophthalmopathy (dated by TCRdb to between 2018 and 2021). Some background on the complete study: Peripheral blood samples were taken at initial diagnosis, before any treatment was given. For training and testing, the 100 or so patients in the discovery cohort were randomly divided in a 7:3 ratio. The paper describes TCR Vbeta CDR3 sequencing of 120 to 150 peripheral blood samples, made up of around 41 ophthalmopathy patients, more than 70 hyperthyroidism patients and 17 progressor patients. To identify TCR V-J signatures that set the groups apart, the researchers used a discovery cohort of about a hundred patients, made up of 40 to 45 with Graves' ophthalmopathy and 57 with stable Graves' hyperthyroidism. Whether ophthalmopathy could be predicted prospectively was tested in an independent validation cohort made up of fewer than 20 hyperthyroidism patients plus 17 patients who later progressed to ophthalmopathy. After sampling, hyperthyroidism patients received methimazole starting at 30 mg daily, and ophthalmopathy patients received high-dose intravenous methylprednisolone. Thyroid tissue and blood T-cell repertoires from more than 5 Graves' hyperthyroidism patients were also compared in the study.

Ophthalmopathy patients had moderately to severely active disease, with a Clinical Activity Score of 3 or more, a NOSPECS grade of 4 or more, and a disease duration of less than 3 months. Patients with uncontrolled infections, other autoimmune diseases, pregnancy or lactation were excluded. Diagnoses were established on the basis of clinical symptoms, serum thyroxine and TRAb, thyroid ultrasound, and orbital computed tomography. Ficoll-Paque density gradient centrifugation was used to isolate PBMCs from 8.5 to 10 ml of fresh peripheral blood. Trizol reagent was used to extract total RNA, and RNA quality was then checked on an Agilent 2100 Bioanalyzer. For this clonotype: The clone's antigen remains unknown. No base quality values were provided; no much bigger clone lies one nucleotide off.

Spanning cysteine to phenylalanine, the CDR3 consists of 13 amino acids. Here the CDR3 DNA is all that survives: 39 bases in frame from base 1. CDR1 and CDR2, per the germline V gene, are MDHEN and SYDVKM. Germline trimming amounts to 6 bases on V and 5 bases on J, with 3 as the count of junction bases outside the gene matches. Amplification of TCR beta CDR3 regions was carried out from RNA transcripts. For the first round of RT-PCR on the TCR CDR3, the HTBI primer set was used together with the Qiagen OneStep RT-PCR kit. Libraries were constructed in a second round of multiplex PCR, after which size selection and purification were performed. The libraries were sequenced on an Illumina HiSeq2000 using paired-end 100 bp reads. Regarding the original processing steps: Raw data were processed with SOAPnuke, discarding reads with adapters, uncalled bases, mean Phred below 15, or no exact constant-primer or identifier match. COPE v1.2.5 was used to merge the high-quality paired reads, and each unique nucleotide sequence was defined as a clonotype. MiTCR v1.1 was used to align the clonotypes against IMGT TRBV, TRBD and TRBJ reference segments. Analysis was restricted to V-J combinations with a frequency above 0.0001, which covered about 99% of repertoires. A TCS score was defined as the ratio between F50 (clonal expansion) and ExV (chaos), using BLOSUM62-based TCRdist between CDR3 peptides within each V-J. Welch's t-statistics and random forest reduced approximately 520 V-J features to about 13, which were used in a naive Bayes classifier (R e1071). The Morisita-Horn index was used to measure how similar the thyroid and blood repertoires were. Clones were called with MiXCR by TCRdb after fastp trimmed the public reads at Q25, and only in-frame beta chains were retained. Each entry merges the rows of one CDR3 protein and shows their most common DNA and genes. TCRdb's processing, not the authors' own work, is the source of the V and J calls. This sample holds 640,000 or so distinct CDR3 sequences; around 15% were observed only once. Roughly 4.5% of the sample is held by the ten biggest clonotypes.

Study-wide conclusions, independent of this receptor: A 13 V-J signature model separated ophthalmopathy from stable hyperthyroidism, with just over 85% sensitivity and around 84% specificity in cross-validation and 80%/75% in testing. No statistical method was used to set the sample size in advance, and investigators knew the group allocation. During validation, the model predicted progression to ophthalmopathy a median of about 6.5 months ahead of onset, with roughly 65% sensitivity and 72% to 80% specificity. Most expanded thyroid clonotypes (frequency above 0.001) were also detected in blood, suggesting blood repertoires may reflect thyroid immune responses.

Material: blood. The sequence links TRBV28 to TRBJ1-1, with 10 bases matching TRBD1. The sequence derives from a woman in her thirties or forties with Graves' ophthalmopathy. The CDR3 protein sequence reads: CASSGTGVTEAFF. The DNA reads TGTGCCAGCAGCGGGACAGGGGTTACTGAAGCTTTCTTT. Joined to the reference TRBV28 and TRBJ1-1 proteins, this CDR3 gives the full variable domain: DVKVTQSSRYLVKRTGEKVFLECVQDMDHENMFWYRQDPGLGLRLIYFSYDVKMKEKGDIPEGYSVSREKKERFSLILESASTNQTSMYLCASSGTGVTEAFFGQGTRLTVV.